This T cell receptor beta chain was sequenced for a study of blood T cell repertoires in COVID-19. Study in general: Researchers got acute and convalescent COVID-19 samples from the United States, Italy and Spain.

The CDR3 has 15 residues. After removal of 2 bases from V and 0 bases from J, the junction contained 2 bases not matched to a gene. The V gene's germline CDR1 is SGHTA and CDR2 FQGTGA. Residents of about two dozen US areas, aged about 18 to 95 years, made up the participants. This clone was detected a few times. TCRdb keeps only in-frame clones here, not all; method: immunoSEQ multiplex PCR. The sample has about 440,000 clones, 70% to 90% seen once; the top ten hold just under 2%. This TCR came from a woman between 18 and 29 years old with acute COVID-19. Sequencing input: PBMCs or T cells enriched from blood (not recorded which). The chain combines TRBV7-3 with TRBJ1-1; TRBD1 matches at 8 bases. CDR3 sequence (DNA): TGTGCCAGCAGCTTATTGGGACAGGTGAACACTGAAGCTTTCTTT. Protein: CASSLLGQVNTEAFF.